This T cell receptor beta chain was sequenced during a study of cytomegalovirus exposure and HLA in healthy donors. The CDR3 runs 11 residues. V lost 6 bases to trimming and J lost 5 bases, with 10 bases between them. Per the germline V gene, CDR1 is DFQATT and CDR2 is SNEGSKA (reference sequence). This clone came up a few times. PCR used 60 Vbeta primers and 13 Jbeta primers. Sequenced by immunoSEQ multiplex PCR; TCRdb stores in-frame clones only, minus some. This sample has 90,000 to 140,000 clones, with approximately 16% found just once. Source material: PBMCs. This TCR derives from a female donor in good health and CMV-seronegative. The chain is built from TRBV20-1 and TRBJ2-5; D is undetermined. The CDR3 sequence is CSATPMETQYF. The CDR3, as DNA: TGCAGTGCGACTCCTATGGAGACCCAGTACTTC.